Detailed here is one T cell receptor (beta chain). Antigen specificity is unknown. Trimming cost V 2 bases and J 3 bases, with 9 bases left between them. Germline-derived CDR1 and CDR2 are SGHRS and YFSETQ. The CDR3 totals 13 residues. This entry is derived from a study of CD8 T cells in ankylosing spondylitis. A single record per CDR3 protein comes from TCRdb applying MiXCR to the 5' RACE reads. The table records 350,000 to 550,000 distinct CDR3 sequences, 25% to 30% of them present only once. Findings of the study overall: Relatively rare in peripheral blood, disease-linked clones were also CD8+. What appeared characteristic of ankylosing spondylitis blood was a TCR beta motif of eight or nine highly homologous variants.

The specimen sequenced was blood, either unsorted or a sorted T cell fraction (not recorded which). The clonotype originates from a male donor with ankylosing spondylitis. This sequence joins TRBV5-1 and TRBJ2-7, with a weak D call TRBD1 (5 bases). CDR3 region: CASSFQGIYEQYF. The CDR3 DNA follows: TGCGCCAGCAGCTTCCAGGGAATCTACGAGCAGTACTTC.